This entry concerns a single TCR beta chain. This entry belongs to a study of CD8+CD57+ T cells in acquired aplastic anemia. CD8+CD57+ cell expansion, shown by flow cytometry, had occurred in the patients selected for sequencing. Patients were treatment-naive when blood was sampled. V gave up 4 bases and J gave up 5 bases, with 11 bases separating them. CDR3 length: 12 amino acids. Germline V gives CDR1 DFQATT, CDR2 SNEGSKA (reference sequence). According to the study, genomic DNA was the template for TCR beta VDJ and CDR3 profiling. TCRdb re-called the reads through MiXCR, storing one row per CDR3 protein. The table has approximately 300,000 distinct CDR3 sequences, 50% to 65% seen once.

The specimen was sorted CD4+, CD8+, or CD8+CD57+ T cells (not recorded which) from PBMCs. The V gene is TRBV20-1, the J gene TRBJ2-5, with no clear D. The sequence came from a human donor with aplastic anemia. In nucleotides, the CDR3 is TGCAGTGCTACCGACGGGCGGGAGACCCAGTACTTC. Translated: CSATDGRETQYF.